These 21 T cell receptor beta chains share one sample of origin, sequenced in a study of long-term antiretroviral therapy in people with HIV. Researchers ran immunoSEQ v3.0 at survey level. Generated by immunoSEQ multiplex PCR, the TCRdb table keeps only in-frame clones and is missing some. This sample yields 13,000 to 15,000 clones, of which 88% are seen a single time; around 10% belongs to the top ten. The specimen comprised unsorted PBMCs, sampled 6.2 years after starting antiretroviral therapy. The receptors shown here come from a man in his forties or fifties with HIV.

The chain links TRBV11-2 to TRBJ2-7; TRBD1 aligns across 7 bases. Trimming took 5 bases from V and 1 from J; bases not matched to a gene: 11. Germline CDR1 SGHAT, CDR2 FQNNGV. CDR3 length: 16 amino acids. The DNA for the CDR3 is TGTGCCAGCAGCGCGCGAACAGGGGCAGGATCCTACGAGCAGTACTTC. Translation: CASSARTGAGSYEQYF. The whole variable domain, remainder taken from reference TRBV11-2 and TRBJ2-7, is EAGVAQSPRYKIIEKRQSVAFWCNPISGHATLYWYQQILGQGPKLLIQFQNNGVVDDSQLPKDRFSAERLKGVDSTLKIQPAKLEDSAVYLCASSARTGAGSYEQYFGPGTRLTVT.

The genes are TRBV7-9 and TRBJ1-2, with 12 bases fitting TRBD1. The trim removed 2 bases at V and 14 bases at J, leaving 12 bases unmatched. Germline V CDR1 and CDR2: SEHNR, FQNEAQ (reference sequence). CDR3 length: 15 residues. CDR3 amino acids: CASSLPGQGARGRTF. As DNA, the CDR3 is TGTGCCAGCAGCTTACCGGGACAGGGGGCTCGCGGTAGGACCTTC.

The CDR3 coding sequence is TGTGCCAGCAGTTTATTGGGGCGGGGGTTGTCTGGGGCCAACGTCCTGACTTTC. This sequence encodes CASSLLGRGLSGANVLTF. This rearrangement joins TRBV27 to TRBJ2-6; TRBD2 aligns across 7 bases. The germline CDR1 and CDR2 sequences are MNHEY and SMNVEV (reference sequence). V lost 1 base, J lost 1 base, and 7 bases stayed unmatched. This CDR3 contains 18 residues.

The chain uses TRBV10-3 and TRBJ2-7, with D perhaps being TRBD1 or TRBD2 (5 bases each). The CDR3 extends over 12 amino acids. V dropped 4 bases and J dropped 5 bases, with 9 bases sitting between them. The germline CDR1 and CDR2 sequences are ENHRY and SYGVKD. The CDR3 spells CAISVQGDEQYF. CDR3 nucleotide sequence: TGTGCCATCAGTGTGCAGGGAGACGAGCAGTACTTC.

The rearrangement joins TRBV2 to TRBJ2-7, with D unclear. Germline V gene lookup returns CDR1 SNHLY and CDR2 FYNNEI. Trimming stripped 8 bases from V and 0 bases from J, with 8 bases between. This CDR3 has 12 residues. This CDR3 is CASSVGSYEQYF. The CDR3 region has the DNA TGTGCCAGCTCCGTAGGCTCCTACGAGCAGTACTTC. Full variable domain (outside the CDR3, taken from reference TRBV2 and TRBJ2-7): EPEVTQTPSHQVTQMGQEVILRCVPISNHLYFYWYRQILGQKVEFLVSFYNNEISEKSEIFDDQFSVERPDGSNFTLKIRSTKLEDSAMYFCASSVGSYEQYFGPGTRLTVT.

The genes are TRBV27 and TRBJ2-3, with D perhaps TRBD2 (6 bases). Trimming stripped 8 bases from V and 1 base from J, with 16 bases between. From germline, CDR1 is MNHEY and CDR2 SMNVEV (reference sequence). The CDR3 runs to 15 residues. DNA for the CDR3: TGTGCCAGCCGATTTAGCGGAGGGGGCACAGATACGCAGTATTTT. Its protein is CASRFSGGGTDTQYF.

This sequence joins TRBV5-6 and TRBJ2-1, with unresolved D. V was cut by 1 base and J by 6 bases, with 5 bases left in between. Germline loops: CDR1 SGHDT, CDR2 YYEEEE. This CDR3 is built from 12 residues. The CDR3 loop is CASSLLTNEQFF. The DNA of the CDR3 is TGTGCCAGCAGCTTGTTAACCAATGAGCAGTTCTTC.

This clone has just a few counts. The chain recombines TRBV30 with TRBJ1-1; D uncertain. Trimming shortened V by 3 bases and J by 4 bases, and 15 bases separated the two germline ends. CDR1 is GTSNPN and CDR2 is SVGIG in the germline V gene (reference sequence). The CDR3 sequence is 14 residues long. The CDR3 loop reads CAWRRQGRSTEAFF. DNA of the CDR3: TGTGCCTGGAGAAGACAAGGGCGTAGCACTGAAGCTTTCTTT.

The genes are TRBV5-4 and TRBJ1-4; D is unresolved. Trimming removed 0 bases at V and 6 bases at J, with 12 bases between. Germline CDR1 SGHNT, CDR2 YYREEE (reference sequence). The CDR3 sequence is 15 residues long. The CDR3: CASSLGPKGHEKLFF. Written as DNA, the CDR3 is TGTGCCAGCAGCTTGGGTCCTAAAGGACATGAAAAACTGTTTTTT.

This clone was detected once. This chain uses TRBV6-5 with TRBJ2-2; 7 nucleotides align to TRBD1. The length of the CDR3 is 15 residues. CDR1 is MNHEY, CDR2 SVGAGI, per germline. The J segment lost 5 bases and the V segment lost 6 bases, leaving 9 bases of the junction unmatched. The CDR3: CASSLRQGGTGELFF. The CDR3 coding sequence is TGTGCCAGCAGCCTCAGACAGGGTGGAACCGGGGAGCTGTTTTTT.

The rearrangement uses TRBV4-3 and TRBJ2-7; 7 bases agree with TRBD1. The germline V gene encodes CDR1 LGHNA and CDR2 YSLEER. This CDR3 has 15 amino acids. V was pared by 0 bases and J by 3 bases, with 5 bases of the junction left unmatched. The CDR3 protein is CASSQDGTANYEQYF. The CDR3 DNA is TGCGCCAGCAGCCAAGATGGGACAGCAAACTACGAGCAGTACTTC.

The chain is built from TRBV19 and TRBJ2-5; 13 bases map to TRBD2. After removal of 6 bases from V and 6 bases from J, the junction contained 4 bases not matched to a gene. The CDR3 covers 14 residues. Germline CDR1 LNHDA, CDR2 SQIVND (reference sequence). CDR3: CASSGLAGEKTQYF. The CDR3 coding sequence is TGTGCCAGTAGCGGACTAGCGGGAGAGAAGACCCAGTACTTC.

This clone has only a few counts. The rearrangement joins TRBV29-1 to TRBJ1-3; no reliable D call. Germline V CDR1 and CDR2: SQVTM, ANQGSEA. This CDR3 is 12 amino acids long. Deletions cut 5 bases from V and 0 bases from J, with 5 bases between. The CDR3 nucleotides are TGCAGCGTTACGAGCTCTGGAAACACCATATATTTT. Amino acids: CSVTSSGNTIYF.

This CDR3 is CAISESTGLGTQHF. In nucleotides, the CDR3 is TGTGCCATCAGTGAGTCGACAGGCCTCGGGACCCAGCATTTT. The chain recombines TRBV10-3 with TRBJ1-5; a possible D gene is TRBD1 (6 bases). Trimming pared 0 bases from V and 11 bases from J, leaving 14 bases between. Per germline, CDR1 ENHRY and CDR2 SYGVKD. This CDR3 has 14 amino acids.

This sequence joins TRBV21-1 and TRBJ1-2; TRBD1, as called in the table, went unchecked against the DNA. TRBV21-1 is a pseudogene locus. This CDR3 region has 12 residues. The CDR3 region has the DNA TGTGCCAGCAGCACCCGGACATGTGGCTACACCTTC. This sequence encodes CASSTRTCGYTF.

V usage is TRBV11-3 and J usage is TRBJ2-1, with 11 bases matching TRBD2. V dropped 4 bases and J dropped 9; count of bases not matched to a gene: 5. The CDR3 has 14 amino acids. In germline, CDR1 is SGHNT, CDR2 YENEEA. CDR3 sequence (DNA): TGTGCCAGCAGCTACCTAGCGGGAGGTAGTGAGCAGTTCTTC. The encoded protein is CASSYLAGGSEQFF.

This chain joins TRBV6-1 and TRBJ2-2; D is uncertain. CDR3 length: 13 amino acids. Germline V gene data show CDR1 as MNHNS and CDR2 as SASEGT. Between the trimmed V and J ends, which lost 3 bases and 4 bases, there was a span of 6 bases. CDR3 sequence reads: CASSDTTTGELFF. The CDR3, as DNA: TGTGCCAGCAGTGACACAACCACCGGGGAGCTGTTTTTT.

V usage is TRBV27 and J usage is TRBJ1-2, with 9 bases matching TRBD1. The CDR3 covers 13 residues. In germline, CDR1 is MNHEY, CDR2 SMNVEV (reference sequence). V shed 5 bases, J shed 6 bases, and the junction held 4 bases outside the gene matches. CDR3 bases: TGTGCCAGCAGTGCTGGACAGGGGAATGGCTACACCTTC. Protein sequence: CASSAGQGNGYTF.

V usage is TRBV7-2 and J usage is TRBJ2-1; 10 positions agree with TRBD1. The germline V gene encodes CDR1 SGHTA and CDR2 FQGNSA. This CDR3 spans 17 amino acids. Germline trimming cut 1 base from V and 6 bases from J; bases unmatched to any gene: 9. CDR3 protein: CASSLGGQGIKGNEQFF. The DNA for the CDR3 is TGTGCCAGCAGCTTAGGGGGACAGGGGATAAAGGGCAATGAGCAGTTCTTC.

The chain couples TRBV9 to TRBJ2-3, with D maybe TRBD2 (6 bases). CDR3 length: 16 residues. From germline, CDR1 is SGDLS and CDR2 YYNGEE. V was clipped by 7 bases and J by 0 bases, with 18 bases between them. The CDR3 DNA reads as TGTGCCAGCGACCTACGGGACTCGCACAGCACAGATACGCAGTATTTT. This gives the protein CASDLRDSHSTDTQYF.

Notes on this clone: The junction does not match germline at one end; this may be a read error. V and J are TRBV7-7 and TRBJ2-5, with no clear D. This CDR3 has 13 amino acids. CDR1 and CDR2 (germline): SSHAT, FNYEAQ (reference sequence). The CDR3 coding sequence is TGTGCTAGCAGCTTAGTAGGTGGAGAGACCCAGTACTTC. Translating it yields CASSLVGGETQYF.